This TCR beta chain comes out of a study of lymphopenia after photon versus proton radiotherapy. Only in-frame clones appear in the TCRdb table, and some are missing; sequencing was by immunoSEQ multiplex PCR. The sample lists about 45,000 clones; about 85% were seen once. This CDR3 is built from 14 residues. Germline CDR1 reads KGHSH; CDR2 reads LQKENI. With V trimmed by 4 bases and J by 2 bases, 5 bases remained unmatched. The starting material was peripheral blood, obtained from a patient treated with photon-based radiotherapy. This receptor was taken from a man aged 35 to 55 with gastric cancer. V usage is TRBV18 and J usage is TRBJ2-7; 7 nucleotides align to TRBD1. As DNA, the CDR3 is TGTGCCAGCTCACGTGGACAGGAGACCTACGAGCAGTACTTC. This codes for CASSRGQETYEQYF.